This passage covers 19 T cell receptor beta chains from one sample sequenced in a study of blood T cell repertoires in COVID-19. Libraries were prepared by immunoSEQ multiplex PCR; TCRdb keeps only in-frame clonotypes and omits some of them. The sample lists 110,000 to 150,000 clones; roughly nine tenths were seen once. Source material: peripheral blood. These receptors all stem from a woman in her sixties with active COVID-19.

The J gene is TRBJ1-6, the V gene TRBV5-4; 11 bases agree with TRBD1. CDR1 and CDR2 (germline): SGHNT, YYREEE (reference sequence). With 4 bases clipped from V and 7 bases from J, the junction kept 10 bases outside the gene matches. CDR3 length: 17 amino acids. The CDR3 loop is CASSALARDRGNSPLHF. The CDR3 DNA reads TGTGCCAGCAGCGCCCTCGCCCGGGACAGGGGGAATTCACCCCTCCACTTT.

The CDR3 protein is CASSVEREAGEQFF. CDR3 nucleotides: TGTGCCAGCAGCGTAGAACGGGAGGCGGGTGAGCAGTTCTTC. This chain links TRBV9 with TRBJ2-1; TRBD2 agrees at 7 bases. The germline V gene encodes CDR1 SGDLS and CDR2 YYNGEE. With 0 bases clipped from V and 9 bases from J, the junction kept 6 bases outside the gene matches. This CDR3 spans 14 amino acids.

This chain connects TRBV28 to TRBJ1-4; D is possibly TRBD1 (5 bases). The CDR3 has 19 residues. Trimming stripped 3 bases from V and 6 bases from J, with 26 bases between. The V gene's germline CDR1 is MDHEN and CDR2 SYDVKM. CDR3 DNA sequence: TGTGCCAGCAGTTTGGGGGGTGATAAGGGACCTCCCCTCGATGAAAAACTGTTTTTT. Residues: CASSLGGDKGPPLDEKLFF.

V is TRBV3-1 (or the pseudogene TRBV3-2) and J is TRBJ1-4; TRBD1 is a possible D gene (5 bases). CDR3 length equals 17 residues. Trimming took 1 base from V and 7 from J, leaving 19 bases between them. CDR1 is LGHDT, CDR2 YNNKEL, per germline (reference sequence). CDR3 loop: CASSQGGLRKEGEKLFF. In DNA form, the CDR3 reads TGTGCCAGCAGCCAAGGGGGCCTTCGAAAGGAGGGTGAAAAACTGTTTTTT.

The chain links TRBV28 to TRBJ1-5; D is perhaps TRBD1 (6 bases). The CDR3 is made up of 16 amino acids. Germline V CDR1 and CDR2: MDHEN, SYDVKM. The V and J ends lost 5 bases and 3 bases respectively, with 17 bases between them. The CDR3 DNA is TGTGCCAGCAGTCCTACAGGGATGCTGCCCAATCAGCCCCAGCATTTT. It encodes CASSPTGMLPNQPQHF.

This clone was detected only a few times. The chain couples TRBV7-9 to TRBJ2-7; a weak D match, TRBD2 (6 bases). The CDR3 spans 14 residues. Trimming removed 3 bases from V and 5 bases from J, with 14 bases in between. Germline lookup yields CDR1 SEHNR and CDR2 FQNEAQ (reference sequence). Here the CDR3 reads CASSFGPGVNEQYF. CDR3 in DNA: TGTGCCAGCAGCTTTGGCCCGGGGGTCAACGAGCAGTACTTC.

The chain links TRBV27 to TRBJ2-7, with unresolved D. V was cut by 3 bases and J by 1 base, with 7 bases left in between. CDR1 and CDR2 (germline): MNHEY, SMNVEV (reference sequence). CDR3 length: 13 residues. The CDR3 DNA reads TGTGCCAGCAGTTTCGGAGAATCCTACGAGCAGTACTTC. It translates to CASSFGESYEQYF.

The CDR3 is CASSNGYQETQYF. The CDR3 nucleotides read TGTGCCAGCAGCAACGGGTACCAAGAGACCCAGTACTTC. This chain uses TRBV7-2 with TRBJ2-5; D is unresolved. V lost 5 bases, J lost 0 bases, and 7 bases lay in between. The CDR3 is 13 amino acids. CDR1 is SGHTA and CDR2 is FQGNSA in the germline V gene.

This chain joins TRBV7-9 and TRBJ2-2; 9 bases match TRBD1. This CDR3 has 17 amino acids. Germline V gene data show CDR1 as SEHNR and CDR2 as FQNEAQ (reference sequence). V was clipped by 0 bases and J by 0 bases; unmatched bases: 2. CDR3 in amino acids: CASSLAGDRANTGELFF. The CDR3 DNA follows: TGTGCCAGCAGCTTAGCTGGGGACAGGGCGAACACCGGGGAGCTGTTTTTT.

This chain uses TRBV5-1 with TRBJ1-1, with D unresolved. The CDR3 has 11 amino acids. Germline V gives CDR1 SGHRS, CDR2 YFSETQ. Trimming removed 1 base at V and 7 bases at J, with 5 bases between. CDR3 DNA sequence: TGCGCCAGCAGCTTGTTCGGTGAAGCTTTCTTT. This gives the protein CASSLFGEAFF.

This chain connects TRBV30 to TRBJ1-5; D not certain. Germline values: CDR1 GTSNPN, CDR2 SVGIG (reference sequence). Trimming pared 3 bases from V and 6 bases from J, leaving 15 bases between. The CDR3 has 14 amino acids. The CDR3 loop reads CAWSADRVGQPQHF. For the CDR3, the DNA is TGTGCCTGGAGCGCCGACCGGGTAGGTCAGCCCCAGCATTTT. Combining the CDR3 with reference TRBV30 and TRBJ1-5 gives the whole variable domain SQTIHQWPATLVQPVGSPLSLECTVEGTSNPNLYWYRQAAGRGLQLLFYSVGIGQISSEVPQNLSASRPQDRQFILSSKKLLLSDSGFYLCAWSADRVGQPQHFGDGTRLSIL.

The chain recombines TRBV5-6 with TRBJ1-5, with D possibly being TRBD1 (6 bases). CDR3 length: 15 residues. V was clipped by 3 bases and J by 6 bases, with 16 bases between them. Germline assignment: CDR1 SGHDT and CDR2 YYEEEE. In nucleotides, the CDR3 is TGTGCCAGCAGCTCCCGGATGGGGGCAGTTCAGCCCCAGCATTTT. It codes for CASSSRMGAVQPQHF.

The chain recombines TRBV28 with TRBJ1-2; 7 positions match TRBD1. V lost 6 bases and J lost 2; bases outside the gene matches: 3. Germline CDR1 is MDHEN and CDR2 is SYDVKM. The CDR3 length is 13 residues. The CDR3 coding sequence is TGTGCCAGCAGCCCGGGACAGAACTATGGCTACACCTTC. The encoded protein is CASSPGQNYGYTF.

The V gene is TRBV4-3, the J gene TRBJ2-3; 8 nucleotides match TRBD2. Germline-derived CDR1 and CDR2 are LGHNA and YSLEER. J gave up 4 bases and V 3 bases, and 3 bases lay outside the gene matches. There are 14 residues in the CDR3. CDR3 nucleotide sequence: TGCGCCAGCAGCCAGAAAGCGGGAGCAGATACGCAGTATTTT. Translation: CASSQKAGADTQYF.

This chain joins TRBV9 and TRBJ2-1; the match to TRBD2 covers 10 bases. The germline V gene has CDR1 SGDLS and CDR2 YYNGEE. The CDR3 is 14 amino acids. Trimming removed 4 bases from V and 7 bases from J; junction bases left unmatched: 5. The CDR3 loop is CASSTSGIYNEQFF. The CDR3 DNA follows: TGTGCCAGCAGCACTAGCGGGATATATAATGAGCAGTTCTTC.

The gene calls are TRBV30 and TRBJ1-5, with 10 bases that match TRBD1. Germline trimming cut 5 bases from V and 4 bases from J; bases unmatched to any gene: 2. CDR3 length: 13 residues. In germline, CDR1 is GTSNPN, CDR2 SVGIG (reference sequence). The CDR3 DNA is TGTGCCTGGGGGGGACAGGGGAATCAGCCCCAGCATTTT. Amino acids: CAWGGQGNQPQHF.

V gene TRBV28 combines with J gene TRBJ1-4, with 10 bases lining up with TRBD1. V was clipped by 6 bases and J by 7 bases; unmatched bases: 8. Germline V lookup: CDR1 MDHEN, CDR2 SYDVKM. This CDR3 is 15 amino acids long. The CDR3 sequence: CASSIMGQGFEKLFF. The CDR3 DNA reads as TGTGCCAGCAGCATCATGGGACAGGGGTTTGAAAAACTGTTTTTT.

CDR3 in DNA: TGTGCCAGCAGCCCGTCTAGCGGGTGGGGGAACACCGGGGAGCTGTTTTTT. It encodes CASSPSSGWGNTGELFF. This chain joins TRBV7-9 and TRBJ2-2; the match to TRBD2 covers 8 bases. This CDR3 has 17 amino acids. Losses at the gene ends were 5 bases for V and 1 base for J; bases not matched to a gene: 9. Germline V gene data show CDR1 as SEHNR and CDR2 as FQNEAQ (reference sequence).

The gene calls are TRBV5-1 and TRBJ2-2; TRBD2 matches 9 bases. There are 15 residues in the CDR3. Germline lookup yields CDR1 SGHRS and CDR2 YFSETQ. V trimming: 4 bases; J trimming: 5 bases; junction bases outside the gene matches: 6. CDR3 coding DNA: TGCGCCAGCAGCCGAAGCGGGAGGAGGACCGGGGAGCTGTTTTTT. Protein: CASSRSGRRTGELFF.